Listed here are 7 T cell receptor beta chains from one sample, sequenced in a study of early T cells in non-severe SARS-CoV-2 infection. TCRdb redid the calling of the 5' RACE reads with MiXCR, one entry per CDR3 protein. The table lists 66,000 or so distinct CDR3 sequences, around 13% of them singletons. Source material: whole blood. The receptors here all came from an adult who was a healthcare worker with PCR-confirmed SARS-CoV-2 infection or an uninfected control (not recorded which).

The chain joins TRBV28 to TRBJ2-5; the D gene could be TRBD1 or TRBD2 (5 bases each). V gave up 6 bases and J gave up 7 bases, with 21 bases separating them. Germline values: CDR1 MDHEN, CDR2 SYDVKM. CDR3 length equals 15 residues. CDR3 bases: TGTGCCAGCAGCCCCATTGGGGGACCTACAGGGACCCAGTACTTC. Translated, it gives CASSPIGGPTGTQYF.

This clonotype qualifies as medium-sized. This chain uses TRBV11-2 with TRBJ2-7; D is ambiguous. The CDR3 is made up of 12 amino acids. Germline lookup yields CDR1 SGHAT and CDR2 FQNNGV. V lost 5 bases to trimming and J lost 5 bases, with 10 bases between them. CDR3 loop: CASSPNGDEQYF. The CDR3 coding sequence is TGTGCCAGCAGCCCCAATGGCGACGAGCAGTACTTC. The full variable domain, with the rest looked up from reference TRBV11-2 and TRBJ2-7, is EAGVAQSPRYKIIEKRQSVAFWCNPISGHATLYWYQQILGQGPKLLIQFQNNGVVDDSQLPKDRFSAERLKGVDSTLKIQPAKLEDSAVYLCASSPNGDEQYFGPGTRLTVT.

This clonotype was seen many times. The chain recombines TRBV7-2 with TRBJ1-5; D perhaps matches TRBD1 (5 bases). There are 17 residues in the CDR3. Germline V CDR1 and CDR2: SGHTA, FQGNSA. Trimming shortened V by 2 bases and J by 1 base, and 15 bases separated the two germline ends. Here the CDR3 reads CASSLKGPGLSNQPQHF. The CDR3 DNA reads TGTGCCAGCAGCTTAAAGGGGCCCGGTCTGAGCAATCAGCCCCAGCATTTT.

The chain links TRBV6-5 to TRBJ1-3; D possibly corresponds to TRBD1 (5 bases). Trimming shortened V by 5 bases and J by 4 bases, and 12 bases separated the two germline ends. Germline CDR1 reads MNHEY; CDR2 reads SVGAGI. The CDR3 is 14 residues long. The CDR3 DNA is TGTGCCAGCAGTCCGGGGGAAGAAGGAAACACCATATATTTT. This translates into CASSPGEEGNTIYF.

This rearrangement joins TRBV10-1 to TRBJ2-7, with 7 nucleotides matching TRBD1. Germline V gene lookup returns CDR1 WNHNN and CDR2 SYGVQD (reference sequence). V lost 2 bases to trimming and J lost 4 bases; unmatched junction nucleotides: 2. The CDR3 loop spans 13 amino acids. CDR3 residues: CASSETGAYEQYF. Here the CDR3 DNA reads TGCGCCAGCAGTGAGACAGGGGCGTACGAGCAGTACTTC.

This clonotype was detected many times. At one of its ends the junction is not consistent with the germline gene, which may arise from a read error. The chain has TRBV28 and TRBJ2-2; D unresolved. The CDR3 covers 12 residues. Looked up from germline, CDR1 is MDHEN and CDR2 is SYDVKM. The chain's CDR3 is CASSLFSGELFF. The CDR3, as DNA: TGTGCCAGCAGCTTATTTTCCGGGGAGCTGTTTTTT.

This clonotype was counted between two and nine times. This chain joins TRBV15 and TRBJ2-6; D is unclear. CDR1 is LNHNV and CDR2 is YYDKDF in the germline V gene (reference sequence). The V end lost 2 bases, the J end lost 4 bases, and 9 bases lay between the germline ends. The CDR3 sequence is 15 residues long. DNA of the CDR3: TGTGCCACCAGCAGACTCTCTTCCGGGGCCAACGTCCTGACTTTC. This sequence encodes CATSRLSSGANVLTF. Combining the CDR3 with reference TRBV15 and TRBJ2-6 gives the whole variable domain DAMVIQNPRYQVTQFGKPVTLSCSQTLNHNVMYWYQQKSSQAPKLLFHYYDKDFNNEADTPDNFQSRRPNTSFCFLDIRSPGLGDTAMYLCATSRLSSGANVLTFGAGSRLTVL.